What follows is one T cell receptor (beta chain) and its context. Its antigen is not known. TCRdb reprocessed the reads with MiXCR, giving one entry per CDR3 protein. The table records fewer than 650,000 distinct CDR3 sequences, about 40% of them present only once. The CDR3 contains 16 residues. Germline loops: CDR1 SGHTA, CDR2 FQGNSA. J was trimmed by 4 bases and V by 5 bases; bases with no gene match: 8. The record originates from a study of T cell repertoires in cytomegalovirus infection. The chain combines TRBV7-2 with TRBJ1-2, with 12 bases matching TRBD1. The receptor's source is a human donor in good health (CMV status not recorded). Some clones in this sample may be carry-over from other donors' samples. This specimen was cultured PBMCs, taken from culture after CMV antigen stimulation. The CDR3 DNA is TGTGCCAGCAGCCCAGAGGGGACAGGGGGCATCTATGGCTACACCTTC. Its translation: CASSPEGTGGIYGYTF.